Each of the 28 T cell receptor beta chains below was sequenced from the same sample in a study of blood T cell repertoires in COVID-19. The method was immunoSEQ multiplex PCR; TCRdb's version includes in-frame clones alone and lacks a portion of them. The data show around 100,000 clones, 70% to 90% seen once. The sequenced sample consisted of peripheral blood. The receptors stem from a human donor in a cohort sampled during active COVID-19.

The rearrangement joins TRBV19 to TRBJ2-2; 8 nucleotides match TRBD2. CDR3 size: 15 residues. The V gene end was trimmed by 3 bases and the J gene end by 6 bases; junction bases not matched to a gene: 6. CDR1 LNHDA and CDR2 SQIVND come from the germline V gene (reference sequence). CDR3 DNA: TGTGCCAGTAGTATCATAGCGGGAATGGCCGGGGAGCTGTTTTTT. Encoded protein: CASSIIAGMAGELFF.

The rearrangement links TRBV5-1 to TRBJ2-1, with a tentative D call TRBD2 (6 bases). This CDR3 spans 16 amino acids. Deletions cut 0 bases from V and 2 bases from J, with 12 bases between. Looked up from germline, CDR1 is SGHRS and CDR2 is YFSETQ. CDR3 nucleotides: TGCGCCAGCAGCTTGGTTTCGGGCGGGACCTACAATGAGCAGTTCTTC. This codes for CASSLVSGGTYNEQFF.

V and J are TRBV27 and TRBJ2-7, with D possibly being TRBD2 (6 bases). This CDR3 comprises 15 residues. The V and J ends lost 1 base and 7 bases respectively, with 17 bases between them. Per germline, CDR1 MNHEY and CDR2 SMNVEV (reference sequence). The CDR3 nucleotides are TGTGCCAGCAGTTTATTCCGGGGCGGGATATGGGAGCAGTACTTC. Protein sequence: CASSLFRGGIWEQYF.

This chain joins TRBV28 and TRBJ2-7, with D hard to call. Germline CDR1 and CDR2: MDHEN and SYDVKM. This CDR3 is 14 amino acids long. V lost 1 base to trimming and J lost 4 bases, with 11 bases between them. CDR3 bases: TGTGCCAGCAGTTTATCGGCAACGGGTTACGAGCAGTACTTC. Encoded protein: CASSLSATGYEQYF.

There are a few counts of this clone. This chain joins TRBV10-3 and TRBJ1-2; D gene uncertain. Trimming cost V 3 bases and J 4 bases, with 6 bases left between them. This CDR3 has 12 residues. Germline CDR1 and CDR2: ENHRY and SYGVKD. CDR3 DNA sequence: TGTGCCATCAGTGATTCTACCTATGGCTACACCTTC. Translating gives CAISDSTYGYTF.

This chain links TRBV28 with TRBJ2-3; the match to TRBD2 covers 8 bases. CDR3 size: 15 residues. V lost 6 bases and J lost 6; bases outside the gene matches: 11. From germline, CDR1 is MDHEN and CDR2 SYDVKM. In DNA, the CDR3 is TGTGCCAGCAGCCAAGCGGGAGCGGTGTCGGATACGCAGTATTTT. Translation: CASSQAGAVSDTQYF.

The chain couples TRBV27 to TRBJ2-1; 7 nucleotides align to TRBD1. Germline-derived CDR1 and CDR2 are MNHEY and SMNVEV (reference sequence). The CDR3 is 16 residues long. V dropped 11 bases and J dropped 3; count of bases not matched to a gene: 16. CDR3 coding DNA: TGTGCCGGGCGACAGGGTCAAACCCCTATCTACAATGAGCAGTTCTTC. Translation: CAGRQGQTPIYNEQFF.

The J gene is TRBJ2-7, the V gene TRBV12-3 or TRBV12-4, with a possible D match to TRBD2 (5 bases). The V and J ends lost 6 bases and 4 bases respectively, with 10 bases between them. CDR3 length equals 12 residues. The CDR3 loop reads CASSPTIYEQYF. In DNA form, the CDR3 reads TGTGCCAGCAGCCCGACTATTTACGAGCAGTACTTC.

This clone was seen just once. This chain links TRBV4-1 with TRBJ2-6, with 8 bases identical to TRBD2. This CDR3 is built from 19 residues. Germline CDR1 reads MGHRA; CDR2 reads YSYEKL. The trim removed 2 bases at V and 0 bases at J, leaving 9 bases unmatched. CDR3 sequence reads: CASSQSRGGEDSGANVLTF. CDR3 coding DNA: TGCGCCAGCAGCCAATCCCGGGGGGGAGAGGACTCTGGGGCCAACGTCCTGACTTTC.

The V call is TRBV19, the J call TRBJ1-5, with D uncertain. This CDR3 has 13 residues. Trimming removed 2 bases from V and 8 bases from J, with 10 bases in between. Germline V CDR1 and CDR2: LNHDA, SQIVND (reference sequence). CDR3 coding DNA: TGTGCCAGTAGTATACGGCCGGGGAAGCCCCAGCATTTT. As protein: CASSIRPGKPQHF.

The gene calls are TRBV9 and TRBJ2-1, with TRBD2 matching 14 bases. The CDR3 is 17 residues long. The germline V gene has CDR1 SGDLS and CDR2 YYNGEE. Trimming took 0 bases from V and 8 from J; bases not matched to a gene: 7. The CDR3 spells CASSVEGTSGSLYEQFF. CDR3 sequence (DNA): TGTGCCAGCAGCGTAGAGGGGACTAGCGGGAGTTTGTATGAGCAGTTCTTC.

The chain employs TRBV7-9 and TRBJ2-3, with a tentative D call TRBD2 (6 bases). The CDR3 is 15 amino acids. Trimming left V 3 bases short and J 1 base short, with 11 bases between. Germline assignment: CDR1 SEHNR and CDR2 FQNEAQ (reference sequence). CDR3 DNA: TGTGCCAGCAGCTTGCTTTCGGGGGGCACAGATACGCAGTATTTT. Translating it yields CASSLLSGGTDTQYF.

The chain employs TRBV4-3 and TRBJ2-3; 9 nucleotides align to TRBD2. CDR3 length: 16 amino acids. Trimming at V came to 0 bases and at J to 5 bases, leaving 6 bases not matched to a gene. Looked up from germline, CDR1 is LGHNA and CDR2 is YSLEER. The CDR3 protein is CASSQDGGRAIDTQYF. The CDR3 nucleotides are TGCGCCAGCAGCCAAGATGGCGGGAGGGCAATAGATACGCAGTATTTT.

The rearrangement links TRBV4-1 to TRBJ2-1; 8 bases align to TRBD2. The CDR3 runs 17 residues. Germline CDR1 is MGHRA and CDR2 is YSYEKL. Trimming cost V 2 bases and J 4 bases; bases outside gene matches: 10. CDR3 residues: CASSQSRGAGGYNEQFF. The CDR3 DNA follows: TGCGCCAGCAGCCAATCCCGGGGGGCGGGAGGATACAATGAGCAGTTCTTC.

The rearrangement uses TRBV24-1 and TRBJ2-1, with TRBD2 matching over 12 bases. The ends lost 5 bases at V and 10 bases at J; junction bases unmatched: 23. Germline values: CDR1 KGHDR, CDR2 SFDVKD. The CDR3 runs to 20 residues. CDR3 sequence: CATSGRDDGPRLAGEGEQFF. In DNA form, the CDR3 reads TGTGCCACCAGTGGTCGGGACGACGGCCCCAGACTAGCGGGAGAAGGGGAGCAGTTCTTC.

This sequence joins TRBV28 and TRBJ2-7, with 7 bases lining up with TRBD1. With 10 bases clipped from V and 2 bases from J, the junction kept 5 bases outside the gene matches. The CDR3 is 12 amino acids. CDR1 is MDHEN and CDR2 is SYDVKM in the germline V gene. The CDR3 spells CATRQGPYEQYF. The CDR3, as DNA: TGTGCCACCCGACAGGGTCCCTACGAGCAGTACTTC.

V and J are TRBV11-2 and TRBJ1-1; D is undetermined. Per germline, CDR1 SGHAT and CDR2 FQNNGV. V shed 2 bases and J shed 0 bases, with 7 bases lying between them. CDR3 length: 14 amino acids. The CDR3, as DNA: TGTGCCAGCAGCTTACCTTTAATGAACACTGAAGCTTTCTTT. As protein: CASSLPLMNTEAFF.

V usage is TRBV29-1 and J usage is TRBJ1-2, with D possibly being TRBD1 (6 bases). V dropped 4 bases and J dropped 6 bases, with 12 bases sitting between them. The germline V gene has CDR1 SQVTM and CDR2 ANQGSEA. CDR3 size: 12 residues. In DNA, the CDR3 is TGCAGCGTTGTTGGGGGGGCCAATGGCTACACCTTC. Its translation is CSVVGGANGYTF.

This clone was recorded only once. The chain carries TRBV5-1 and TRBJ1-6, with 9 bases that match TRBD1. This CDR3 is 15 amino acids long. Germline values: CDR1 SGHRS, CDR2 YFSETQ. The J segment lost 8 bases and the V segment lost 3 bases, leaving 6 bases of the junction unmatched. CDR3 DNA sequence: TGCGCCAGCAGCTCGGGACAGGGCTTGGATTCACCCCTCCACTTT. Its protein product is CASSSGQGLDSPLHF.

CDR3 residues: CASSHSGSGRTDTQYF. Here the CDR3 DNA reads TGTGCCAGCAGCCATAGTGGGAGTGGGCGCACAGATACGCAGTATTTT. This chain connects TRBV3-1 (or the pseudogene TRBV3-2) to TRBJ2-3; D may be TRBD2 (5 bases). The V and J ends lost 3 bases and 1 base respectively, with 14 bases between them. The CDR3 has 16 residues. In germline, CDR1 is LGHDT, CDR2 YNNKEL (reference sequence).

The chain combines TRBV14 with TRBJ2-5, with D possibly TRBD2 on 6 matching bases. V was shortened by 0 bases and J by 7 bases, with 9 bases between the two germline ends. Germline-derived CDR1 and CDR2 are SGHDN and FVKESK. The CDR3 covers 13 residues. CDR3 sequence: CASSQDSGGTQYF. CDR3 coding DNA: TGTGCCAGCAGCCAAGATTCCGGGGGGACCCAGTACTTC.

V usage is TRBV6-4 and J usage is TRBJ2-3; 7 positions agree with TRBD2. Looked up from germline, CDR1 is MRHNA and CDR2 is SNTAGT. The CDR3 is 15 residues long. V trimming: 4 bases; J trimming: 3 bases; junction bases outside the gene matches: 7. CDR3 amino acids: CASSASSGATDTQYF. Written as DNA, the CDR3 is TGTGCCAGCAGTGCTTCCAGCGGGGCGACAGATACGCAGTATTTT.

This sequence joins TRBV6-5 and TRBJ2-6, with no clear D. The CDR3 consists of 14 residues. Germline V gives CDR1 MNHEY, CDR2 SVGAGI. Trimming removed 6 bases at V and 4 bases at J, with 10 bases between. The CDR3, as DNA: TGTGCCAGCAGGCGTCAAGCCGGGGCCAACGTCCTGACTTTC. It translates to CASRRQAGANVLTF.

The chain joins TRBV6-5 to TRBJ2-7, with D maybe TRBD1 (6 bases). The germline V gene encodes CDR1 MNHEY and CDR2 SVGAGI. V dropped 4 bases and J dropped 5 bases, with 18 bases sitting between them. The CDR3 extends over 15 amino acids. CDR3: CASSWDTGTTNEQYF. CDR3 in DNA: TGTGCCAGCAGTTGGGACACGGGAACAACTAACGAGCAGTACTTC.

The chain recombines TRBV19 with TRBJ1-1; D is unresolved. The CDR3 loop spans 11 amino acids. V dropped 6 bases and J dropped 7 bases, with 9 bases sitting between them. The V gene's germline CDR1 is LNHDA and CDR2 SQIVND (reference sequence). CDR3 sequence reads: CASSRSREAFF. CDR3 sequence (DNA): TGTGCCAGTAGCCGAAGCCGTGAAGCTTTCTTT.

V and J are TRBV27 and TRBJ2-1, with 11 bases lining up with TRBD2. Germline-derived CDR1 and CDR2 are MNHEY and SMNVEV (reference sequence). V was pared by 2 bases and J by 5 bases, with 11 bases of the junction left unmatched. This CDR3 contains 18 residues. The CDR3 sequence is CASSLLRLAGRFDNEQFF. The CDR3 DNA is TGTGCCAGCAGTTTACTTCGACTAGCGGGAAGATTCGACAATGAGCAGTTCTTC.

In its sample, this clone was seen once. V usage is TRBV27 and J usage is TRBJ2-3; 12 positions match TRBD2. Germline trimming cut 2 bases from V and 7 bases from J; bases unmatched to any gene: 16. CDR1 and CDR2 (germline): MNHEY, SMNVEV (reference sequence). This CDR3 region has 19 residues. The CDR3 spells CASSLIGGKSSGGGNTQYF. Written as DNA, the CDR3 is TGTGCCAGCAGTTTAATTGGAGGAAAGTCTAGCGGGGGGGGGAATACGCAGTATTTT.

The chain couples TRBV7-8 to TRBJ2-3; tentative D call: TRBD2 (9 bases). The germline gives CDR1 SGHVS, CDR2 FQNEAQ. V was pared by 4 bases and J by 4 bases, with 18 bases between. The CDR3 runs 16 residues. CDR3 sequence reads: CASSSGGGRASDTQYF. The CDR3 bases are TGTGCCAGCAGCTCAGGGGGCGGGAGGGCTTCAGATACGCAGTATTTT.